Described below is a single TCR beta chain sequence and its context. Its antigen remains unknown. This CDR3 comprises 15 residues. In germline, CDR1 is MGHRA, CDR2 YSYEKL. With 1 base clipped from V and 4 bases from J, the junction kept 6 bases outside the gene matches. It was with 60 Vbeta and 13 Jbeta primers that the PCR ran. TCRdb's copy holds only in-frame clones and misses some; the assay was immunoSEQ multiplex PCR. Among some 150,000 clones, 65% to 80% were seen once, and the ten largest hold 4%. This specimen belongs to a study of cytomegalovirus exposure and HLA in healthy donors. General study findings and limits: Presence/absence analyses rested on an assumption that sequencing depth was roughly uniform across donors. In a later analysis, compared with equally common non-associated chains, HLA-associated beta chains were more expanded. Some TCR beta chains (about 170 of them) were listed as cytomegalovirus-associated. It was only CMV serostatus that was available as immune exposure information.

Material for sequencing was PBMCs. The receptor comes from a woman aged 40 to 49 in good health and CMV-seronegative. The J gene is TRBJ2-5, the V gene TRBV4-1, with 7 bases aligning to TRBD2. CDR3 amino acids: CASSQVLADIETQYF. CDR3 sequence (DNA): TGCGCCAGCAGCCAAGTTCTAGCGGATATAGAGACCCAGTACTTC.